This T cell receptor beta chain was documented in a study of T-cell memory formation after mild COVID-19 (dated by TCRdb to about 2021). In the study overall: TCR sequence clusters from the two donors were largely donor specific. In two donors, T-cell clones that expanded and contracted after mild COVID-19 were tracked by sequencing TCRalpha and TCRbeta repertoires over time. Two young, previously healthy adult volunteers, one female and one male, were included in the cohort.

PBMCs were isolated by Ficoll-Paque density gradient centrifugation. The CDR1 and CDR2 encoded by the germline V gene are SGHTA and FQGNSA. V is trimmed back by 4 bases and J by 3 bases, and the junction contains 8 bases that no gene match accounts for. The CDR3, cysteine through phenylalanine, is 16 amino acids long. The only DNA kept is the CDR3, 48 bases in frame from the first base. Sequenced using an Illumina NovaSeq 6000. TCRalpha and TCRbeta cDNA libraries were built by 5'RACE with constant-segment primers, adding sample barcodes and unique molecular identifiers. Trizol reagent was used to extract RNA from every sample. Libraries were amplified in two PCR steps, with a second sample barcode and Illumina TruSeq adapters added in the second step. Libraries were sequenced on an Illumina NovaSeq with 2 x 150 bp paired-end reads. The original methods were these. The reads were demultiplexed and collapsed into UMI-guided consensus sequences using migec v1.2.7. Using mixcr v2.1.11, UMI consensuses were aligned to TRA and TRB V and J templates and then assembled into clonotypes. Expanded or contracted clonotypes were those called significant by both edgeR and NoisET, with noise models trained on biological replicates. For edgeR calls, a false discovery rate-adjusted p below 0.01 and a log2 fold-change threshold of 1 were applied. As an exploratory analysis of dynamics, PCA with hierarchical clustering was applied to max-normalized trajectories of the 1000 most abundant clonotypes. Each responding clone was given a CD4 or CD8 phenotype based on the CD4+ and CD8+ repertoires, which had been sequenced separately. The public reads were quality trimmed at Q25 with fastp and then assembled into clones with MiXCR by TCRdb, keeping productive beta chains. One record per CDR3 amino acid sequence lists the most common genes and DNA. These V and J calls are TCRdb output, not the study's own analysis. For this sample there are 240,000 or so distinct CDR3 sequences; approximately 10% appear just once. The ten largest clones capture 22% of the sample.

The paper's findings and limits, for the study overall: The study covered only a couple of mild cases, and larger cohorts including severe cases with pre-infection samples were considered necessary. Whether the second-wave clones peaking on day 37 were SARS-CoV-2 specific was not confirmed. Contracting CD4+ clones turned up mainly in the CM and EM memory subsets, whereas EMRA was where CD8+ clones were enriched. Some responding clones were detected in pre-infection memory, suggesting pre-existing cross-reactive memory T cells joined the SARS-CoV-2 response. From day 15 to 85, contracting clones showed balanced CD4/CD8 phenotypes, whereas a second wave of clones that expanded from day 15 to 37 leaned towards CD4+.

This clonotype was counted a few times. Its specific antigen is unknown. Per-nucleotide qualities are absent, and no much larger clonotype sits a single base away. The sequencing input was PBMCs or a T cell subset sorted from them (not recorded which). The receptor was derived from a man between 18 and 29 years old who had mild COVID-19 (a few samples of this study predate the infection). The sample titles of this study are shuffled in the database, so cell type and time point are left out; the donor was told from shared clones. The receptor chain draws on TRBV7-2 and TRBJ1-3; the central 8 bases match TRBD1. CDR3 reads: CASSSPAGGFGNTIYF. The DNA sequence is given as TGTGCCAGCAGCTCCCCAGCAGGGGGCTTTGGAAACACCATATATTTT.